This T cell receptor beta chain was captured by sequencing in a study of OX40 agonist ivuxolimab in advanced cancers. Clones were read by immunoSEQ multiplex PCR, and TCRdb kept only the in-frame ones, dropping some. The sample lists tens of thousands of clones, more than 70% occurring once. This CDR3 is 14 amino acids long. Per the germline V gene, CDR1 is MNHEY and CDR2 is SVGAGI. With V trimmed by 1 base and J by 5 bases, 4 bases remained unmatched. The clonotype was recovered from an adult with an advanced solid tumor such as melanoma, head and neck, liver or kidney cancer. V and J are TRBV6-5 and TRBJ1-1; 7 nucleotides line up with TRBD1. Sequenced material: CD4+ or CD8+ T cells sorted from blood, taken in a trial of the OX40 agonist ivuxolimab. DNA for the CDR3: TGTGCCAGCAGTTACTTCAGGGGGAGAACTGAAGCTTTCTTT. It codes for CASSYFRGRTEAFF.